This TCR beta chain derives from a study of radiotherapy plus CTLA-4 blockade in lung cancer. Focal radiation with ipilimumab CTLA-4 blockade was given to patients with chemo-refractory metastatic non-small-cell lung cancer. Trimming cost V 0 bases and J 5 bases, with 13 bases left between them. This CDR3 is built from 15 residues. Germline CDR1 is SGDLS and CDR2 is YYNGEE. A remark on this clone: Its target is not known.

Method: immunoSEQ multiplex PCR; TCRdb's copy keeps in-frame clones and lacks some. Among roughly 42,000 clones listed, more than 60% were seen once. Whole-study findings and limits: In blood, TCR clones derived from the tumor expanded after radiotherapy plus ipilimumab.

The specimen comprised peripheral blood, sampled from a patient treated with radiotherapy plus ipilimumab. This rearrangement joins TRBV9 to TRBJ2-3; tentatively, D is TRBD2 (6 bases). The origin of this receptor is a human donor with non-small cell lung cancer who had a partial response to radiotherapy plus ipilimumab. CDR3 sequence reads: CASSVEDFGGDTQYF. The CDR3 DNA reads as TGTGCCAGCAGCGTAGAGGACTTCGGGGGAGATACGCAGTATTTT.